These 15 T cell receptor beta chains came from one sample sequenced in a study of blood T cell repertoires in COVID-19. This table comes from immunoSEQ multiplex PCR, and its TCRdb copy is limited to in-frame clones, with some not included. The sample lists more than 200,000 clones, approximately 91% occurring once. The sequencing input was peripheral blood. All receptors come from a woman aged 55 to 70 with acute or convalescent COVID-19.

The chain employs TRBV19 and TRBJ1-2, with TRBD1 identical over 7 bases. CDR1 is LNHDA, CDR2 SQIVND, per germline (reference sequence). The CDR3 has 15 residues. The J segment lost 5 bases and the V segment lost 3 bases, leaving 9 bases of the junction unmatched. This CDR3 reads CASSMGIGGQYGYTF. The CDR3 DNA reads as TGTGCCAGTAGTATGGGGATAGGGGGCCAGTATGGCTACACCTTC.

The chain uses TRBV3-1 (or the pseudogene TRBV3-2) and TRBJ1-2; 10 positions match TRBD1. V gave up 0 bases and J gave up 0 bases; unmatched junction bases: 4. The germline gives CDR1 LGHDT, CDR2 YNNKEL (reference sequence). The CDR3 spans 17 residues. As DNA, the CDR3 is TGTGCCAGCAGCCAAGATGGGGGGACAGGGGCTAACTATGGCTACACCTTC. It codes for CASSQDGGTGANYGYTF.

The chain joins TRBV12-5 to TRBJ2-7, with 10 nucleotides matching TRBD1. Trimming took 2 bases from V and 5 from J; bases not matched to a gene: 9. There are 16 residues in the CDR3. Germline CDR1 is LGHNT and CDR2 is FRNRAP. The CDR3 bases are TGTGCTAGTGGTTTGACGCGGGGACAGGGGAGGGACGAGCAGTACTTC. Translation gives CASGLTRGQGRDEQYF. The full variable domain, in which reference TRBV12-5 and TRBJ2-7 provide the parts outside the CDR3, is DARVTQTPRHKVTEMGQEVTMRCQPILGHNTVFWYRQTMMQGLELLAYFRNRAPLDDSGMPKDRFSAEMPDATLATLKIQPSEPRDSAVYFCASGLTRGQGRDEQYFGPGTRLTVT.

This clone was seen more than once but under ten times. The chain uses TRBV10-1 and TRBJ2-4; a possible D gene is TRBD1 (5 bases). V lost 9 bases and J 7 bases, leaving 25 bases between the germline ends. Germline V CDR1 and CDR2: WNHNN, SYGVQD (reference sequence). The CDR3 loop spans 16 amino acids. CDR3 coding DNA: TGCGCCAGTCTCACCTTTTCCGACAGAAGTGGTAACATTCAGTACTTC. Encoded protein: CASLTFSDRSGNIQYF.

The rearrangement uses TRBV5-1 and TRBJ2-2; D unclear. The CDR3 runs 15 residues. The ends were cut back, 4 bases at V and 3 bases at J, with 13 bases in the middle. Per germline, CDR1 SGHRS and CDR2 YFSETQ. The CDR3 reads CASSPSRTDTGELFF. Here the CDR3 DNA reads TGCGCCAGCAGCCCCTCGCGCACGGACACCGGGGAGCTGTTTTTT. Complete variable domain (other parts from reference TRBV5-1 and TRBJ2-2): KAGVTQTPRYLIKTRGQQVTLSCSPISGHRSVSWYQQTPGQGLQFLFEYFSETQRNKGNFPGRFSGRQFSNSRSEMNVSTLELGDSALYLCASSPSRTDTGELFFGEGSRLTVL.

The chain has TRBV5-4 and TRBJ2-7, with 9 bases identical to TRBD1. Germline V gives CDR1 SGHNT, CDR2 YYREEE (reference sequence). The CDR3 runs 14 residues. The trim removed 6 bases at V and 2 bases at J, leaving 6 bases unmatched. Here the CDR3 DNA reads TGTGCCAGCACAGCTGGACAGGGGACCTACGAGCAGTACTTC. The encoded protein is CASTAGQGTYEQYF.

The chain joins TRBV3-1 (or the pseudogene TRBV3-2) to TRBJ2-1; perhaps TRBD2 as D (6 bases). Germline CDR1 LGHDT, CDR2 YNNKEL (reference sequence). Trimming stripped 4 bases from V and 9 bases from J, with 13 bases between. CDR3 length: 13 residues. The CDR3 is CASSPNRRGEQFF. DNA for the CDR3: TGTGCCAGCAGCCCTAACCGGCGGGGTGAGCAGTTCTTC.

CDR3 loop: CASSFDKGIEQFF. The CDR3 DNA reads as TGTGCCAGCAGCTTTGACAAAGGTATCGAGCAGTTCTTC. The chain is built from TRBV7-3 and TRBJ2-1; D is unresolved. The CDR3 has 13 residues. The germline V gene has CDR1 SGHTA and CDR2 FQGTGA. Trimming removed 3 bases at V and 10 bases at J, with 13 bases between.

The chain is built from TRBV6-2 or TRBV6-3 and TRBJ2-2; possible D gene TRBD2, 6 bases. Germline V gene data show CDR1 as MNHEY and CDR2 as SVGEGT. The CDR3 consists of 16 residues. V shed 4 bases and J shed 7 bases, with 19 bases lying between them. CDR3 residues: CASSSLSAGRGGELFF. CDR3 coding DNA: TGTGCCAGCAGTTCACTCTCGGCGGGGCGGGGCGGGGAGCTGTTTTTT.

V gene TRBV6-5 combines with J gene TRBJ2-3; perhaps TRBD1 as D (6 bases). Looked up from germline, CDR1 is MNHEY and CDR2 is SVGAGI. This CDR3 is 14 amino acids long. V shed 5 bases and J shed 2 bases, with 11 bases lying between them. This chain's CDR3 is CASSQGPYTDTQYF. CDR3 nucleotide sequence: TGTGCCAGCAGTCAGGGGCCTTACACAGATACGCAGTATTTT.

CDR3 coding DNA: TGTGCCAGCAGAACTACGGACAGGAGCAATCAGCCCCAGCATTTT. Translated, it gives CASRTTDRSNQPQHF. The chain recombines TRBV21-1 with TRBJ1-5; the listed D gene, TRBD1, was not tested against the DNA. TRBV21-1 represents a pseudogene. There are 15 residues in the CDR3.

This chain uses TRBV10-1 with TRBJ2-3; 9 bases align to TRBD1. The CDR3 has 14 residues. Germline CDR1 is WNHNN and CDR2 is SYGVQD (reference sequence). CDR3 amino acids: CATQRDRASGTQYF. The CDR3 nucleotides are TGCGCAACTCAACGGGACAGGGCATCTGGTACGCAGTATTTT.

Worth noting for this clone: Other DNA variants within this sample encode the same CDR3. V is TRBV2 and J is TRBJ1-2, with 8 bases identical to TRBD1. The CDR3 is 14 residues long. After removal of 4 bases from V and 4 bases from J, the junction contained 5 bases not matched to a gene. Germline CDR1 reads SNHLY; CDR2 reads FYNNEI. The CDR3 DNA reads TGTGCCAGCAGTGGTACAGGGGGGGGCTATGGCTACACCTTC. Translation: CASSGTGGGYGYTF.

CDR3 DNA: TGTGCCAGCAGCTACAGTCAACGGGGCTACACCTTC. As protein: CASSYSQRGYTF. The gene calls are TRBV7-2 and TRBJ1-2; D is unresolved. The V end lost 4 bases, the J end lost 8 bases, and 11 bases lay between the germline ends. Germline CDR1 and CDR2: SGHTA and FQGNSA. This CDR3 spans 12 amino acids. Full variable domain (rest looked up from reference TRBV7-2 and TRBJ1-2): GAGVSQSPSNKVTEKGKDVELRCDPISGHTALYWYRQSLGQGLEFLIYFQGNSAPDKSGLPSDRFSAERTGGSVSTLTIQRTQQEDSAVYLCASSYSQRGYTFGSGTRLTVV.

This clone was picked up one time. The chain joins TRBV11-2 to TRBJ1-6; 9 nucleotides agree with TRBD1. The V gene's germline CDR1 is SGHAT and CDR2 FQNNGV. The CDR3 extends over 15 amino acids. The J segment lost 7 bases and the V segment lost 4 bases, leaving 5 bases of the junction unmatched. The CDR3 loop reads CASSWTGTGNSPLHF. CDR3 DNA: TGTGCCAGCAGCTGGACCGGGACAGGGAATTCACCCCTCCACTTT.